This T cell receptor (beta chain) was observed in a study of cytomegalovirus exposure and HLA in healthy donors. Trimming cost V 7 bases and J 2 bases, with 17 bases left between them. The CDR3 spans 15 residues. Per germline, CDR1 SNHLY and CDR2 FYNNEI. The PCR had 60 Vbeta and 13 Jbeta primers. Clones were sequenced by immunoSEQ multiplex PCR, and TCRdb holds only the in-frame ones, with some missing. The profile shows over 150,000 clones, roughly 80% of them singletons. The chain carries TRBV2 and TRBJ1-1; maybe TRBD1 (6 bases). The material sequenced was PBMCs. The source of this sequence is a woman between 18 and 30 years old in good health and CMV-seronegative. CDR3 DNA: TGTGCCAGCATGAGGTCCACAGGGCCCAACACTGAAGCTTTCTTT. Translating gives CASMRSTGPNTEAFF.